Listed below are T cell receptor beta chains from one sample, sequenced in a study of cytomegalovirus exposure and HLA in healthy donors. The table came from immunoSEQ multiplex PCR; TCRdb's copy has only in-frame clones and leaves some out. The sample carries fewer than 200,000 clones, approximately 73% recorded once. Specimen: PBMCs. Receptors originate from a man aged 45-65 years in good health and CMV-seronegative. Each CDR3 is given with its conserved first and last residue. A D gene is named only where the DNA matches it firmly. Size is stated for part of the rows, as once, few or many counts, or as a class when the clone is expanded.

>TRBJ2-4|.|TRBD1|TRBV27
TGTGCCAGCATTCCGGACAGGGGGCTTGAAATGGCCAAAAACATTCAGTACTTC
CASIPDRGLEMAKNIQYF
>TRBJ2-5|.|TRBD1|TRBV10-3
TGTGCCATCAGTGTGGGACAGGGCGCCCAGTACTTC
CAISVGQGAQYF
>TRBJ2-2|.|.|TRBV11-3
TGTGCCAGCAGCTTAGAGCGGGGAAGGAACACCGGGGAGCTGTTTTTT
CASSLERGRNTGELFF
>TRBJ1-2|few|TRBD1|TRBV19
TGTGCCAGTAGTACGATCGGGACAGCCGGACCCAACTATGGCTACACCTTC
CASSTIGTAGPNYGYTF
>TRBJ1-2|.|TRBD1|TRBV10-2
TGCGCCAGCAGTGAGGATACAGGGGGCCTAAATGGCTACACCTTC
CASSEDTGGLNGYTF
>TRBJ2-5|.|TRBD2|TRBV27
TGTGCCAGCAGTTCCCAGCGGGGACGATACCAAGAGGCCCAGTACTTC
CASSSQRGRYQEAQYF
>TRBJ2-5|.|.|TRBV9
TGTGCCAGCAGCTCGTCGCCGGACAGTCAGGAGACCCAGTACTTC
CASSSSPDSQETQYF
>TRBJ1-1|.|.|TRBV11-2
TGTGCCAGCAGCTTACGCTACTTTCCGAACACTGAAGCTTTCTTT
CASSLRYFPNTEAFF
>TRBJ2-2|.|.|TRBV2
TGTGCCAGCCAATGGGCCGTGGTGGGCACCGGGGAGCTGTTTTTT
CASQWAVVGTGELFF
>TRBJ1-4|.|.|TRBV11-2
TGTGCCAGCAGAGCTACAGGCCCAACTAATGAAAAACTGTTTTTT
CASRATGPTNEKLFF
>TRBJ1-1|.|TRBD1|TRBV14
TGTGCCAGCAGCCAGGACAGGGGCCCTGAAGCTTTCTTT
CASSQDRGPEAFF
>TRBJ2-1|few|.|TRBV11-2
TGTGCCAGCAGCTTAGATGGCAGGTTGGGTGAGCAGTTCTTC
CASSLDGRLGEQFF
>TRBJ2-5|.|.|TRBV6-6
TGTGCCAGCAGCCTCGCTCTAGGGGGATCGCAAGAGACCCAGTACTTC
CASSLALGGSQETQYF
>TRBJ1-5|.|.|TRBV27
TGTGCCAGCAGCTACAACGACAGGAGCAATCAGCCCCAGCATTTT
CASSYNDRSNQPQHF
>TRBJ1-6|few|.|TRBV15
TGTGCCACCAGCAGAGACTCCTATTCACCCCTCCACTTT
CATSRDSYSPLHF
>TRBJ2-5|once|TRBD2|TRBV2
TGTGCCAGCAGTGACTCCCAAACTAGCGGGGGCCCCGGTTGGGAGACCCAGTACTTC
CASSDSQTSGGPGWETQYF
>TRBJ2-1|.|.|TRBV6-6
TGTGCCAGCAGTTCGGGGGGACAGGTAGATGAGCAGTTCTTC
CASSSGGQVDEQFF
>TRBJ1-3|.|.|TRBV19
TGTGCCAGTATCTCACAGGCCTCACACGGGAACACCATATATTTT
CASISQASHGNTIYF
>TRBJ2-5|.|.|TRBV12-5
TGTGCTAGTGGTTTTAGCCTCTTTGGGGAGACCCAGTACTTC
CASGFSLFGETQYF
>TRBJ2-1|few|TRBD2|TRBV6-4
TGTGCCAGCAGGGAGACTAGCGGGGCTTACAATGAGCAGTTCTTC
CASRETSGAYNEQFF
>TRBJ2-2|.|TRBD2|TRBV5-6
TGTGCCAGCAGCTTGGTGCTAGCGGGGGGGCCTACCGGGGAGCTGTTTTTT
CASSLVLAGGPTGELFF
>TRBJ2-7|once|TRBD1|TRBV13
TGTGCCAGCAGCCACAGGGGATACGAGCAGTACTTC
CASSHRGYEQYF
>TRBJ1-5|once|TRBD1|TRBV19
TGTGCCAGTAGTGCCCGGACAGGGGGCGGCAATCAGCCCCAGCATTTT
CASSARTGGGNQPQHF
>TRBJ1-1|few|.|TRBV5-4
TGTGCCAGCAGCTTGGCCGGGGGTTGGACTGAAGCTTTCTTT
CASSLAGGWTEAFF
>TRBJ2-1|once|TRBD1|TRBV11-2
TGTGCCAGCAGCTCCCGACAGGGGGCTCCCGGTGAGCAGTTCTTC
CASSSRQGAPGEQFF
>TRBJ1-2|.|TRBD1|TRBV18
TGTGCCAGCTCACCGGTAGCTGGACAGGGCTCTGCTAACTATGGCTACACCTTC
CASSPVAGQGSANYGYTF
>TRBJ2-1|.|TRBD2|TRBV10-3
TGTGCCATCAGAGACAGCGGGGGGATCGATGAGCAGTTCTTC
CAIRDSGGIDEQFF
>TRBJ1-5|.|.|TRBV5-1
TGCGCCAGCAGCTGCCAGGTAACGGGGGTTCAGCCCCAGCATTTT
CASSCQVTGVQPQHF
>TRBJ2-7|once|TRBD1|TRBV7-9
TGTGCCAGCACCGTTTCACAGGGGTCGACCTACGAGCAGTACTTC
CASTVSQGSTYEQYF
>TRBJ1-6|.|TRBD1|TRBV28
TGTGCCAGCAATAACGCCGGGACAGGGTATTCACCCCTCCACTTT
CASNNAGTGYSPLHF
>TRBJ2-6|few|TRBD1|TRBV7-7
TGTGCCAGCAGCCCACAGGGGTATGGGGCCAACGTCCTGACTTTC
CASSPQGYGANVLTF
>TRBJ2-2|.|.|TRBV28
TGTGCCAGCAGTTCCTCAGACTTTGCCGGGGAGCTGTTTTTT
CASSSSDFAGELFF
>TRBJ1-1|.|TRBD1|TRBV18
TGTGCCAGCTCACCCCCGGGACAGGCCGCTTTCTTT
CASSPPGQAAFF
>TRBJ2-2|.|TRBD2|TRBV7-2
TGTGCCAGCAGATTAGCGGGGGGACCAACCGGGGAGCTGTTTTTT
CASRLAGGPTGELFF
>TRBJ2-7|.|.|TRBV7-2
TGTGCCAGCAGCCAGGGGCAGGGTATGGGCGAGCAGTACTTC
CASSQGQGMGEQYF
>TRBJ2-5|.|.|TRBV29-1
TGCAGCGTTACTAAAACAGGGACAGAGACCCAGTACTTC
CSVTKTGTETQYF
>TRBJ2-7|few|TRBD2|TRBV11-2
TGTGCCAGCAGCGATAGCGGGGGGTCCTACGAGCAGTACTTC
CASSDSGGSYEQYF
>TRBJ1-2|.|.|TRBV5-6
TGTGCCAGCAGCTTGACACGGGGGGCTAACTATGGCTACACCTTC
CASSLTRGANYGYTF
>TRBJ2-1|.|.|TRBV6-5
TGTGCCAGCAGTTACTCATGGGGCCCTTACAATGAGCAGTTCTTC
CASSYSWGPYNEQFF
>TRBJ1-6|.|.|TRBV6-5
TGTGCCAGCAGTTACTACCGGGGAAGGAGTAATTCACCCCTCCACTTT
CASSYYRGRSNSPLHF
>TRBJ1-3|.|TRBD1|TRBV28
TGTGCCAGCAGGGGGACAGGGGTAGCTGGAAACACCATATATTTT
CASRGTGVAGNTIYF